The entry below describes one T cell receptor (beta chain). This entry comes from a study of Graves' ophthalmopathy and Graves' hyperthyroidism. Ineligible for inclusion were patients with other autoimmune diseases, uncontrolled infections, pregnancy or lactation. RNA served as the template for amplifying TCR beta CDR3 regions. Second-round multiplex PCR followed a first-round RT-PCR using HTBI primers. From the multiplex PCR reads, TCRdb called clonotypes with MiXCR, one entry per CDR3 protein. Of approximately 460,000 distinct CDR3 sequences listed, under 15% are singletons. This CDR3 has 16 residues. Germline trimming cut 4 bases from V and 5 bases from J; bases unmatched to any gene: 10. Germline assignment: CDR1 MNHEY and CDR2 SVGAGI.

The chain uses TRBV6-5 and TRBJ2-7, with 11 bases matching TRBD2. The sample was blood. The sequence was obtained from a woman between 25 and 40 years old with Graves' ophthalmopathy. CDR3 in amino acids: CASSSLRLAGYHEQYF. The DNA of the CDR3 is TGTGCCAGCAGTTCCCTTCGACTAGCGGGGTACCACGAGCAGTACTTC.